One and the same sample provided the 9 T cell receptor beta chains below, sequenced in a study of cytomegalovirus exposure and HLA in healthy donors. TCRdb's table, derived via immunoSEQ multiplex PCR, lists solely in-frame clones and lacks some. In the table there are about 74,000 clones, around 94% of which are singletons. The sample consisted of PBMCs. These TCRs come from a young woman in good health and CMV-seropositive.

CDR3 nucleotide sequence: TGTGCCAGCAGCGAACAGGGTACCTACAATGAGCAGTTCTTC. The encoded protein is CASSEQGTYNEQFF. The chain recombines TRBV5-4 with TRBJ2-1, with a possible D match to TRBD1 (6 bases). CDR1 and CDR2 (germline): SGHNT, YYREEE (reference sequence). The V gene lost 4 bases and the J gene lost 2 bases, with 10 bases spanning the gap. There are 14 residues in the CDR3.

V gene TRBV27 combines with J gene TRBJ2-4, with 8 positions matching TRBD1. J gave up 5 bases and V 6 bases, and 9 bases lay outside the gene matches. The CDR3 sequence is 15 residues long. The germline V gene encodes CDR1 MNHEY and CDR2 SMNVEV (reference sequence). CDR3 region: CASRVRQGPENIQYF. The CDR3 coding sequence is TGTGCCAGCAGAGTACGACAGGGGCCGGAAAACATTCAGTACTTC.

This clone was detected only once. This chain uses TRBV5-4 with TRBJ2-7, with TRBD1 identical over 7 bases. V lost 6 bases to trimming and J lost 5 bases; unmatched junction nucleotides: 2. CDR1 SGHNT and CDR2 YYREEE come from the germline V gene (reference sequence). The CDR3 totals 11 residues. CDR3 DNA: TGTGCCAGCACCAGGGGGAACGAGCAGTACTTC. This codes for CASTRGNEQYF.

The chain joins TRBV6-1 to TRBJ2-1, with a possible D match to TRBD1 (6 bases). Trimming took off 2 bases at V and 13 bases at J, with 9 bases between the two ends. The germline CDR1 and CDR2 sequences are MNHNS and SASEGT. The CDR3 is 11 residues long. The CDR3 spells CASSEMTGQFF. The CDR3 coding sequence is TGTGCCAGCAGTGAAATGACAGGTCAGTTCTTC.

J is TRBJ2-1 and V is TRBV5-1; D remains unclear. Germline CDR1 is SGHRS and CDR2 is YFSETQ. The ends were cut back, 3 bases at V and 0 bases at J, with 4 bases in the middle. The CDR3 is 13 residues long. The CDR3 region has the DNA TGCGCCAGCAGCTCAATCTCCTACAATGAGCAGTTCTTC. This translates into CASSSISYNEQFF.

This rearrangement joins TRBV7-9 to TRBJ1-1; tentatively, D is TRBD1 (5 bases). Trimming removed 4 bases from V and 7 bases from J, with 13 bases in between. The CDR3 is 13 residues long. CDR1 and CDR2 from the germline V gene are SEHNR and FQNEAQ (reference sequence). The CDR3 DNA is TGTGCCAGCAGCTCCTCAGGGTCTGGTGAAGCTTTCTTT. This translates into CASSSSGSGEAFF.

The chain uses TRBV18 and TRBJ2-5; D unresolved. Per germline, CDR1 KGHSH and CDR2 LQKENI. V lost 3 bases and J lost 1, with 9 bases in between. The CDR3 is 14 amino acids. DNA of the CDR3: TGTGCCAGCTCACCGCCTAGGATCCAAGAGACCCAGTACTTC. The encoded protein is CASSPPRIQETQYF.

The chain has TRBV29-1 and TRBJ2-5, with D uncertain. V lost 0 bases to trimming and J lost 7 bases, with 12 bases between them. The CDR3 spans 13 residues. Germline V gene data show CDR1 as SQVTM and CDR2 as ANQGSEA. The CDR3 here is CSVEDSAGRTQYF. The CDR3 DNA reads as TGCAGCGTTGAAGATTCGGCAGGTCGGACCCAGTACTTC.

This clone was seen just once. This chain uses TRBV7-6 with TRBJ2-2; 11 bases fit TRBD2. Germline trimming cut 5 bases from V and 5 bases from J; bases unmatched to any gene: 10. In germline, CDR1 is SGHVS, CDR2 FNYEAQ. The CDR3 totals 17 residues. CDR3 bases: TGTGCCAGCAGCCAGCCGGGACTAGCGGAACCGACCGGGGAGCTGTTTTTT. Protein sequence: CASSQPGLAEPTGELFF.